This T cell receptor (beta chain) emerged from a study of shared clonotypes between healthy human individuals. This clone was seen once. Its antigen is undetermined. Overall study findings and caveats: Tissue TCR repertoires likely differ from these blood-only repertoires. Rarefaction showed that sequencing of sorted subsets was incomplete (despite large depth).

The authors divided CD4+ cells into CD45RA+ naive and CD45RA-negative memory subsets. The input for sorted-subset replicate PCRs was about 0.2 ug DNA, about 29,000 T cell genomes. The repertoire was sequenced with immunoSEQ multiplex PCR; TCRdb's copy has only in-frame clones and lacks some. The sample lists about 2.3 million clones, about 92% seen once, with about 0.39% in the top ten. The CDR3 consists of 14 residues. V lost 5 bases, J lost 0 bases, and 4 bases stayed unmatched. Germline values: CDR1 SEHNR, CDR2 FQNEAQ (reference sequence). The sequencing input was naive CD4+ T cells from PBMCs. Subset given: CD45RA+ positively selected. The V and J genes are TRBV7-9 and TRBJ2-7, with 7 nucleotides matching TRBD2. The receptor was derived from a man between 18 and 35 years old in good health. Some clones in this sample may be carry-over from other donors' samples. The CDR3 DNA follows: TGTGCCAGCAGCCCCAGCGGGACCTCCTACGAGCAGTACTTC. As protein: CASSPSGTSYEQYF.